The T cell receptor beta chain described here comes from a study of cytomegalovirus exposure and HLA in healthy donors. Study context: When 300 to 400 donors were genotyped, about 86% of them were found to fall in the Caucasian-associated ancestry cluster. The study's findings and limits: The Asian-associated ancestry cluster reportedly had fewer N-insertions than the approximately 610-donor mean in a later analysis. The study designated around 150 TCR beta chains cytomegalovirus-associated.

CDR3 length equals 15 residues. Germline lookup yields CDR1 MRHNA and CDR2 SNTAGT. V gave up 6 bases and J gave up 1 base; unmatched junction bases: 6. On this clone itself: Its antigen remains unidentified.

The PCR had 60 Vbeta and 13 Jbeta primers. The method was immunoSEQ multiplex PCR; TCRdb's version includes in-frame clones alone and lacks a portion of them. Seen here are 100,000 to 130,000 clones, more than 70% observed once, and the top ten hold around 2.1%. Nominal health characterized the donors when sampled, though unrecorded immune exposures were likely. The material sequenced was PBMCs. The sequence came from a man younger than 35 in good health and CMV-seronegative. The chain uses TRBV6-4 and TRBJ2-1; 7 bases agree with TRBD1. CDR3 coding DNA: TGTGCCAGCAGACCTCGGGACAGTTCCTACAATGAGCAGTTCTTC. Amino acid sequence: CASRPRDSSYNEQFF.